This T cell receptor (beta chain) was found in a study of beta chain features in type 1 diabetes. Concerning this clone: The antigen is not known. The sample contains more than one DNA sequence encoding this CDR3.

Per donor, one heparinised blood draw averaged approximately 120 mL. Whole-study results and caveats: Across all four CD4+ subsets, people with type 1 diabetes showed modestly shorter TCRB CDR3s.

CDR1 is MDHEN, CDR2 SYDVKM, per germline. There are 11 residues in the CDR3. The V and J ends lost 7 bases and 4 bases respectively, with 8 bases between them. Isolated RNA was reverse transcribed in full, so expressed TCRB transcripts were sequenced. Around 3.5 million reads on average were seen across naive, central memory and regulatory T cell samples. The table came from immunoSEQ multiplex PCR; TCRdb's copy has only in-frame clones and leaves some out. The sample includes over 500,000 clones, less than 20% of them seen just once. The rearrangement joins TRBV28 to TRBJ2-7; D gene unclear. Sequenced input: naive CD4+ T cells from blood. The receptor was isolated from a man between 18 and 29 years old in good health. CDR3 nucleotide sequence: TGTGCCAGCACCGGTGTATACGAGCAGTACTTC. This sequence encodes CASTGVYEQYF.